These 28 T cell receptor beta chains were all obtained from the same sample, sequenced in a study of blood T cell repertoires in COVID-19. The method was immunoSEQ multiplex PCR; TCRdb's version includes in-frame clones alone and lacks a portion of them. The table lists about 64,000 clones, around 90% of them singletons. Source material: peripheral blood. The receptors were sampled from a human donor in a cohort sampled during active COVID-19.

The genes are TRBV6-6 and TRBJ1-6; 12 bases fit TRBD1. V was clipped by 5 bases and J by 1 base; unmatched bases: 9. The CDR3 runs to 19 residues. The germline CDR1 and CDR2 sequences are MNHNY and SVGAGI (reference sequence). This CDR3 reads CASSPGTGGAGSYNSPLHF. CDR3 nucleotides: TGTGCCAGCAGTCCCGGGACAGGGGGCGCCGGGTCCTATAATTCACCCCTCCACTTT.

The chain has TRBV7-9 and TRBJ1-2; TRBD1 is a possible D gene (6 bases). Deletions cut 5 bases from V and 2 bases from J, with 9 bases between. Germline CDR1 SEHNR, CDR2 FQNEAQ (reference sequence). The CDR3 totals 13 residues. For the CDR3, the DNA is TGTGCCAGCAGCCGACAGGAAAACTATGGCTACACCTTC. It specifies CASSRQENYGYTF.

The chain links TRBV19 to TRBJ2-1; the D gene is possibly TRBD2 (5 bases). The V and J ends lost 6 bases and 1 base respectively, with 7 bases between them. This CDR3 is 13 amino acids long. Germline V gene data show CDR1 as LNHDA and CDR2 as SQIVND (reference sequence). The CDR3 spells CASRLGSYNEQFF. The CDR3 nucleotides read TGTGCCAGTAGACTAGGATCCTACAATGAGCAGTTCTTC.

The rearrangement links TRBV4-2 to TRBJ1-6; tentatively, D is TRBD1 (6 bases). Germline CDR1 LGHNA, CDR2 YNFKEQ. CDR3 size: 15 residues. The ends were cut back, 1 base at V and 7 bases at J, with 11 bases in the middle. CDR3 amino acids: CASSQVDRGNSPLHF. CDR3 in DNA: TGTGCCAGCAGCCAAGTCGATAGGGGGAATTCACCCCTCCACTTT.

The genes are TRBV19 and TRBJ2-2; D is unresolved. CDR1 is LNHDA, CDR2 SQIVND, per germline (reference sequence). The CDR3 has 16 residues. V was cut by 3 bases and J by 2 bases, with 13 bases left in between. The CDR3 loop is CASSILGSANTGELFF. The DNA for the CDR3 is TGTGCCAGTAGTATCCTCGGGTCAGCCAACACCGGGGAGCTGTTTTTT.

CDR3 nucleotide sequence: TGTGCCAGCAGCTTGTGGGCTAGCGGGTCCACAGATACGCAGTATTTT. Residues: CASSLWASGSTDTQYF. The chain joins TRBV11-1 to TRBJ2-3, with 8 bases fitting TRBD2. The V segment lost 3 bases and the J segment 2 bases; nucleotides outside the gene matches: 7. CDR1 SGHAT and CDR2 FQDESV come from the germline V gene (reference sequence). The CDR3 sequence is 16 residues long.

The chain links TRBV24-1 to TRBJ2-2; 7 bases are shared with TRBD2. This CDR3 is 17 amino acids long. The V and J ends lost 5 bases and 6 bases, in that order; junction bases with no gene match: 14. The V gene's germline CDR1 is KGHDR and CDR2 SFDVKD. CDR3 nucleotides: TGTGCCACCAGTGTGGGAGCGGGATGGGGGAGCGCCGGGGAGCTGTTTTTT. Residues: CATSVGAGWGSAGELFF.

The CDR3 protein is CASRGGGGEWETQYF. DNA of the CDR3: TGCGCCAGCAGGGGCGGTGGCGGGGAGTGGGAGACCCAGTACTTC. This chain connects TRBV5-1 to TRBJ2-5, with D perhaps matching TRBD2 (6 bases). Per germline, CDR1 SGHRS and CDR2 YFSETQ. The CDR3 runs to 15 residues. The ends were cut back, 5 bases at V and 5 bases at J, with 19 bases in the middle.

The J gene is TRBJ1-4, the V gene TRBV9, with 8 bases matching TRBD1. Germline CDR1 SGDLS, CDR2 YYNGEE. This CDR3 comprises 15 residues. The V and J ends lost 4 bases and 2 bases, in that order; junction bases with no gene match: 4. CDR3 nucleotide sequence: TGTGCCAGCAGCCCCCGGACAGGGACTAATGAAAAACTGTTTTTT. It yields the protein CASSPRTGTNEKLFF.

This rearrangement joins TRBV5-5 to TRBJ2-7, with 8 bases lining up with TRBD2. V was clipped by 4 bases and J by 2 bases; unmatched bases: 5. Germline-derived CDR1 and CDR2 are SGHKS and YYEKEE (reference sequence). This CDR3 is 14 amino acids long. The CDR3 bases are TGTGCCAGCAGCCTCACGGGACTAGCCTACGAGCAGTACTTC. Translation: CASSLTGLAYEQYF.

This clone was seen a single time. V and J are TRBV4-2 and TRBJ2-1, with D possibly matching TRBD1 (6 bases). CDR1 and CDR2 (germline): LGHNA, YNFKEQ. The CDR3 is made up of 14 amino acids. V lost 1 base and J 10 bases, leaving 14 bases between the germline ends. The chain's CDR3 is CASSQGGFGQEQFF. The CDR3 nucleotides read TGTGCCAGCAGCCAAGGGGGCTTCGGACAGGAGCAGTTCTTC.

The chain has TRBV28 and TRBJ2-2; D is possibly TRBD2 (5 bases). Per germline, CDR1 MDHEN and CDR2 SYDVKM. CDR3 length equals 16 residues. V lost 4 bases and J 5 bases, leaving 17 bases between the germline ends. The CDR3 sequence: CASSSQLVSGTGELFF. CDR3 nucleotide sequence: TGTGCCAGCAGTTCCCAACTAGTGTCGGGAACCGGGGAGCTGTTTTTT.

This chain joins TRBV4-1 and TRBJ2-1; possibly TRBD2 for D (5 bases). This CDR3 region has 16 residues. The germline V gene encodes CDR1 MGHRA and CDR2 YSYEKL. V was cut by 0 bases and J by 0 bases, with 9 bases left in between. The CDR3 protein is CASSQDFAGSYNEQFF. The CDR3 DNA reads as TGCGCCAGCAGCCAAGATTTCGCGGGCTCCTACAATGAGCAGTTCTTC.

The chain has TRBV2 and TRBJ1-2; D gene unclear. The germline V gene encodes CDR1 SNHLY and CDR2 FYNNEI. The germline V and J ends were trimmed by 6 bases and 8 bases, with 13 bases remaining between them. CDR3 length: 12 residues. CDR3 coding DNA: TGTGCCAGCAGCATCGGTAGAGAGGGCTACACCTTC. Amino acids: CASSIGREGYTF.

This chain uses TRBV19 with TRBJ2-1, with unresolved D. The CDR3 totals 16 residues. CDR1 and CDR2 (germline): LNHDA, SQIVND (reference sequence). The V and J ends lost 3 bases and 4 bases respectively, with 16 bases between them. In DNA form, the CDR3 reads TGTGCCAGTAGTATGGGTAACGAAGGAGCTTACAATGAGCAGTTCTTC. This encodes CASSMGNEGAYNEQFF.

The genes are TRBV11-2 and TRBJ1-1; D remains unclear. This CDR3 is built from 13 residues. Trimming left V 1 base short and J 2 bases short, with 5 bases between. The V gene's germline CDR1 is SGHAT and CDR2 FQNNGV. CDR3 region: CASSLGPNTEAFF. DNA of the CDR3: TGTGCCAGCAGCTTAGGGCCCAACACTGAAGCTTTCTTT. Drawing the rest from reference TRBV11-2 and TRBJ1-1, the complete variable domain is EAGVAQSPRYKIIEKRQSVAFWCNPISGHATLYWYQQILGQGPKLLIQFQNNGVVDDSQLPKDRFSAERLKGVDSTLKIQPAKLEDSAVYLCASSLGPNTEAFFGQGTRLTVV.

The J gene is TRBJ2-5, the V gene TRBV19; tentatively, D is TRBD2 (5 bases). V gave up 7 bases and J gave up 5 bases, with 14 bases separating them. CDR1 is LNHDA and CDR2 is SQIVND in the germline V gene (reference sequence). The CDR3 loop spans 13 amino acids. This chain's CDR3 is CASTWSGSETQYF. CDR3 coding DNA: TGTGCCAGTACTTGGTCGGGGTCGGAGACCCAGTACTTC.

This clone was recorded only once. The CDR3 nucleotides are TGTGCCAGCAGTTTTTCGACAGGGGGTTCCTACGAGCAGTACTTC. This gives the protein CASSFSTGGSYEQYF. The V call is TRBV27, the J call TRBJ2-7, with 9 bases aligning to TRBD1. V lost 3 bases to trimming and J lost 1 base; unmatched junction nucleotides: 4. From germline, CDR1 is MNHEY and CDR2 SMNVEV (reference sequence). The length of the CDR3 is 15 residues.

The chain employs TRBV18 and TRBJ1-1, with 8 bases identical to TRBD1. The length of the CDR3 is 16 residues. Germline lookup yields CDR1 KGHSH and CDR2 LQKENI. V trimming: 4 bases; J trimming: 8 bases; junction bases outside the gene matches: 15. The CDR3 bases are TGTGCCAGCTCACAAATTTTTAGGACAGGGTTTGGGGAAGCTTTCTTT. Protein product: CASSQIFRTGFGEAFF.

This chain joins TRBV7-2 and TRBJ2-7; TRBD2 matches at 11 bases. Germline CDR1 is SGHTA and CDR2 is FQGNSA. The CDR3 contains 15 residues. After removal of 6 bases from V and 4 bases from J, the junction contained 8 bases not matched to a gene. The CDR3 coding sequence is TGTGCCAGCAGAAAGGGACTAGCGGAGGTTTACGAGCAGTACTTC. Translation: CASRKGLAEVYEQYF.

This chain links TRBV9 with TRBJ2-3; TRBD2 is a possible D gene (5 bases). The V end was cut by 0 bases, the J end by 3 bases, with 11 bases between. Looked up from germline, CDR1 is SGDLS and CDR2 is YYNGEE. The CDR3 is made up of 15 amino acids. In DNA, the CDR3 is TGTGCCAGCAGCGTAGGGCTAGCAGAGACAGATACGCAGTATTTT. Protein sequence: CASSVGLAETDTQYF. The variable domain in full, completed from reference TRBV9 and TRBJ2-3, reads DSGVTQTPKHLITATGQRVTLRCSPRSGDLSVYWYQQSLDQGLQFLIQYYNGEERAKGNILERFSAQQFPDLHSELNLSSLELGDSALYFCASSVGLAETDTQYFGPGTRLTVL.

The chain employs TRBV28 and TRBJ2-1; 12 nucleotides agree with TRBD2. Trimming at V came to 4 bases and at J to 8 bases, leaving 12 bases not matched to a gene. Germline values: CDR1 MDHEN, CDR2 SYDVKM. CDR3 length equals 17 residues. The CDR3 here is CASSSPSKTSGSYEQFF. DNA of the CDR3: TGTGCCAGCAGTTCCCCCTCCAAGACTAGCGGGAGTTATGAGCAGTTCTTC.

The chain is built from TRBV7-6 and TRBJ1-1; unclear D gene. The germline gives CDR1 SGHVS, CDR2 FNYEAQ. CDR3 size: 16 residues. The germline V and J ends were trimmed by 3 bases and 2 bases, with 16 bases remaining between them. CDR3 sequence: CASSFPLLGGNTEAFF. DNA for the CDR3: TGTGCCAGCAGCTTCCCGCTTCTCGGAGGAAACACTGAAGCTTTCTTT.

V is TRBV9 and J is TRBJ2-7; 7 nucleotides match TRBD2. The J segment lost 6 bases and the V segment lost 4 bases, leaving 7 bases of the junction unmatched. The CDR3 runs to 13 residues. Looked up from germline, CDR1 is SGDLS and CDR2 is YYNGEE. The CDR3 region is CASSRTRRGEQYF. The CDR3 DNA sequence: TGTGCCAGCAGCAGGACTAGGAGGGGCGAGCAGTACTTC.

Here the CDR3 reads CASRGTYNEKLFF. DNA of the CDR3: TGTGCCAGCAGAGGGACTTATAATGAAAAACTGTTTTTT. The rearrangement uses TRBV6-5 and TRBJ1-4; a possible D gene is TRBD1 (5 bases). The V end lost 6 bases, the J end lost 4 bases, and 9 bases lay between the germline ends. The CDR3 loop spans 13 amino acids. Germline lookup yields CDR1 MNHEY and CDR2 SVGAGI.

In this sample, this clone turned up once. The V and J genes are TRBV10-1 and TRBJ2-1, with D maybe TRBD1 (6 bases). Trimming took off 6 bases at V and 6 bases at J, with 12 bases between the two ends. CDR1 WNHNN and CDR2 SYGVQD come from the germline V gene (reference sequence). This CDR3 has 13 residues. DNA of the CDR3: TGCGCCAGCAGCGCAGGGGTCGGCAATGAGCAGTTCTTC. Protein: CASSAGVGNEQFF.

The chain links TRBV9 to TRBJ2-1; perhaps TRBD2 as D (6 bases). Looked up from germline, CDR1 is SGDLS and CDR2 is YYNGEE. Trimming stripped 3 bases from V and 3 bases from J, with 13 bases between. The CDR3 contains 15 residues. The CDR3 bases are TGTGCCAGCAGCGGTGGGGGGAGCGGCTACAATGAGCAGTTCTTC. Its protein is CASSGGGSGYNEQFF.

The chain couples TRBV28 to TRBJ1-1; D not certain. Trimming left V 10 bases short and J 4 bases short, with 13 bases between. Germline CDR1 is MDHEN and CDR2 is SYDVKM. CDR3 length equals 12 residues. This CDR3 reads CATSSAGTEAFF. CDR3 nucleotides: TGTGCCACCTCCTCCGCGGGCACTGAAGCTTTCTTT.